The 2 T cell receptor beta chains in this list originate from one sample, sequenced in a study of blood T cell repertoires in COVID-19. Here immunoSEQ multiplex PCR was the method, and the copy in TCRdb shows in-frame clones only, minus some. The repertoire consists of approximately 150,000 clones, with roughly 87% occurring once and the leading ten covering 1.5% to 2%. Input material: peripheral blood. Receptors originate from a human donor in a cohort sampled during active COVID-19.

The CDR3 DNA is TGTGCCAGTAGTATAACAGGGGGCACTGAAGCTTTCTTT. It codes for CASSITGGTEAFF. This sequence joins TRBV19 and TRBJ1-1, with 8 bases matching TRBD1. The CDR3 loop spans 13 amino acids. Germline V lookup: CDR1 LNHDA, CDR2 SQIVND (reference sequence). With 2 bases clipped from V and 4 bases from J, the junction kept 0 bases outside the gene matches.

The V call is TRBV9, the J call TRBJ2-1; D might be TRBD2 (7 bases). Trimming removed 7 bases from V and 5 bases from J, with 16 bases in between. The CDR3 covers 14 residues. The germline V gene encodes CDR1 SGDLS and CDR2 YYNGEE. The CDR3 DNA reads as TGTGCCAGCTCTGAAGGGGGGAGGGACAATGAGCAGTTCTTC. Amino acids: CASSEGGRDNEQFF.